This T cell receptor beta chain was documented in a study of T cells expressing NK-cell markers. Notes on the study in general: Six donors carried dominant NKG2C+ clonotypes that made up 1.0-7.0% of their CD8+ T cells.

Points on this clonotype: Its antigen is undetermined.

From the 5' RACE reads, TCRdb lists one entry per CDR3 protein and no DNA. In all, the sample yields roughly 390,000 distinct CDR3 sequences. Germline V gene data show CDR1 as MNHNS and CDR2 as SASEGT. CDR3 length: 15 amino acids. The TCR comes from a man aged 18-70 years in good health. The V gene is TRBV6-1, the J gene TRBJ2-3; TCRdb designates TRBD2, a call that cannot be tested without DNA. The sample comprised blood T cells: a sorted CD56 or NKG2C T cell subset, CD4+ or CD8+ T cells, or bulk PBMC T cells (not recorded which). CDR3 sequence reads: CASIRLAGYTDTQYF.